This T cell receptor beta chain was obtained from a study of shared clonotypes between healthy human individuals. Study results and caveats: Sampling used blood alone; tissue repertoires probably differ.

The data were produced by immunoSEQ multiplex PCR, yet TCRdb's version contains in-frame clones alone and is incomplete. Here the sample spans approximately 2.5 million clones, roughly 93% being singletons. In this sample, this clone turned up once. The antigen is undetermined. V lost 0 bases and J lost 7, with 19 bases in between. This CDR3 region has 16 residues. CDR1 is MNHEY, CDR2 SVGAGI, per germline. The receptor was derived from a man between 18 and 29 years old in good health. Some clones in this sample may be carry-over from other donors' samples. The chain employs TRBV6-5 and TRBJ2-7; the D gene could be TRBD1 or TRBD2 (6 bases each). Specimen: naive CD4+ T cells from PBMCs. Subset given: CD45RA+ positively selected. This CDR3 is CASSYSIWGAEREQYF. CDR3 in DNA: TGTGCCAGCAGTTACTCGATATGGGGGGCAGAACGGGAGCAGTACTTC.